One and the same sample provided the 9 T cell receptor beta chains below, sequenced in a study of CD8 T cells in ankylosing spondylitis. Study observations and caveats: It appeared that ankylosing spondylitis blood was characterized by a TCR beta motif of roughly 8 highly homologous variants.

The antigens for these receptors are not known. TCRdb itself ran the 5' RACE reads through MiXCR, one entry per CDR3 protein. The sample lists about 480,000 distinct CDR3 sequences, approximately 17% occurring once. Sequencing input: blood, either unsorted or a sorted T cell fraction (not recorded which). These receptor sequences come from a male donor with ankylosing spondylitis.

This clonotype was detected ten times or more. The chain has TRBV5-1 and TRBJ2-2, with 7 bases matching TRBD1. V trimming: 4 bases; J trimming: 3 bases; junction bases outside the gene matches: 12. The CDR3 totals 17 residues. In germline, CDR1 is SGHRS, CDR2 YFSETQ. In DNA, the CDR3 is TGCGCCAGCAGCCCCGGTCCCGGGGACAGAGACACCGGGGAGCTGTTTTTT. It is translated as CASSPGPGDRDTGELFF.

The chain uses TRBV15 and TRBJ1-2; tentatively, D is TRBD1 (5 bases). The CDR3 contains 15 residues. Germline CDR1 LNHNV, CDR2 YYDKDF (reference sequence). V gave up 5 bases and J gave up 4 bases, with 17 bases separating them. CDR3 bases: TGTGCCACCAGCCGCCCTCGCCAGGGCGTCTATGGCTACACCTTC. Encoded protein: CATSRPRQGVYGYTF. The full variable domain, in which reference TRBV15 and TRBJ1-2 provide the parts outside the CDR3, is DAMVIQNPRYQVTQFGKPVTLSCSQTLNHNVMYWYQQKSSQAPKLLFHYYDKDFNNEADTPDNFQSRRPNTSFCFLDIRSPGLGDTAMYLCATSRPRQGVYGYTFGSGTRLTVV.

The table lists this clonotype with a few counts. The chain has TRBV5-1 and TRBJ1-3, with D maybe TRBD1 (5 bases). This CDR3 has 17 residues. Germline V lookup: CDR1 SGHRS, CDR2 YFSETQ. The ends were cut back, 0 bases at V and 0 bases at J, with 13 bases in the middle. CDR3 DNA: TGCGCCAGCAGCTTGGACGGGGGGACGGCCTCTGGAAACACCATATATTTT. The encoded protein is CASSLDGGTASGNTIYF.

This rearrangement joins TRBV6-1 to TRBJ2-3; D is undetermined. The CDR3 runs 13 residues. Trimming took 7 bases from V and 10 from J, leaving 18 bases between them. Germline V gene lookup returns CDR1 MNHNS and CDR2 SASEGT. CDR3 protein: CASTPGQPYAQYF. DNA of the CDR3: TGTGCCAGCACCCCGGGCCAGCCGTACGCGCAGTATTTT.

V usage is TRBV7-2 and J usage is TRBJ1-2, with TRBD1 matching over 7 bases. The CDR3 length is 14 residues. V dropped 5 bases and J dropped 6; count of bases not matched to a gene: 9. The germline gives CDR1 SGHTA, CDR2 FQGNSA. The CDR3, as DNA: TGTGCCAGCAGCCAGCCAAGGGGGCAGAATGGCTACACCTTC. The encoded protein is CASSQPRGQNGYTF.

The chain has TRBV18 and TRBJ1-2; D is undetermined. This CDR3 is 13 amino acids long. Per the germline V gene, CDR1 is KGHSH and CDR2 is LQKENI. V was pared by 3 bases and J by 8 bases, with 13 bases between. The CDR3 region has the DNA TGTGCCAGCTCACCCCTAGATCACGAGGGCTACACCTTC. Translating gives CASSPLDHEGYTF.

This clonotype appeared a single time. The rearrangement joins TRBV7-3 to TRBJ2-3; D perhaps matches TRBD2 (6 bases). The CDR3 extends over 15 amino acids. Trimming left V 2 bases short and J 6 bases short, with 15 bases between. Germline V gene sequence: CDR1 SGHTA, CDR2 FQGTGA. The CDR3 bases are TGTGCCAGCAGCTTAGCGGGGCCCCCTGCGGATACGCAGTATTTT. Protein sequence: CASSLAGPPADTQYF.

The chain couples TRBV5-1 to TRBJ2-7; D gene ambiguous. Trimming shortened V by 0 bases and J by 4 bases, and 14 bases separated the two germline ends. Germline V lookup: CDR1 SGHRS, CDR2 YFSETQ. There are 15 residues in the CDR3. The CDR3 nucleotides read TGCGCCAGCAGCTTGGGGCTCACACCTCAATACGAGCAGTACTTC. Translating gives CASSLGLTPQYEQYF.

This clonotype has only a few counts. The V gene is TRBV4-1, the J gene TRBJ1-1, with 8 bases fitting TRBD1. V was pared by 3 bases and J by 1 base, with 10 bases of the junction left unmatched. This CDR3 region has 17 residues. Looked up from germline, CDR1 is MGHRA and CDR2 is YSYEKL. The CDR3 protein is CASSQKLQGERNTEAFF. CDR3 in DNA: TGCGCCAGCAGCCAGAAATTACAGGGGGAGAGGAACACTGAAGCTTTCTTT.